The 10 T cell receptor beta chains presented below share a single source sample, sequenced in a study of T-cell reconstitution after alpha-beta-depleted transplantation in children. The library targeted TCRbeta and was prepared with unique molecular identifiers. TCRdb recomputed calls from the PCR reads with MiXCR, one row per CDR3 protein. The data show around 600,000 distinct CDR3 sequences, about 15% seen once. The specimen was PBMCs from the stem cell graft donor, collected from the stem cell graft. The receptors were gathered from a human donor who donated a stem cell graft to a child with acute myeloid leukemia.

This clonotype has a handful of counts. The J gene is TRBJ2-3, the V gene TRBV7-2; TRBD2 agrees at 8 bases. Germline V gene data show CDR1 as SGHTA and CDR2 as FQGNSA. J lost 0 bases, V lost 2 bases, and 13 bases had no gene match. The CDR3 consists of 19 residues. CDR3 sequence (DNA): TGTGCCAGCAGCTTAACGGGGGGGCCTTCTGTAACTAGCACAGATACGCAGTATTTT. Encoded protein: CASSLTGGPSVTSTDTQYF.

In its sample, this clonotype was seen many times. V usage is TRBV30 and J usage is TRBJ2-3, with 10 bases that match TRBD1. Germline V gene sequence: CDR1 GTSNPN, CDR2 SVGIG (reference sequence). This CDR3 is built from 14 residues. The V and J ends lost 4 bases and 1 base, in that order; junction bases with no gene match: 2. CDR3: CAWTGTGGTDTQYF. CDR3 coding DNA: TGTGCCTGGACCGGGACAGGGGGCACAGATACGCAGTATTTT.

Ten or more counts support this clonotype. V and J are TRBV6-5 and TRBJ2-2; tentative D call: TRBD2 (5 bases). CDR3 length: 15 residues. Germline CDR1 is MNHEY and CDR2 is SVGAGI. Deletions cut 0 bases from V and 1 base from J, with 6 bases between. The CDR3: CASSYSGRNTGELFF. As DNA, the CDR3 is TGTGCCAGCAGTTACTCAGGGAGGAACACCGGGGAGCTGTTTTTT.

As for this clonotype: A much larger clone lies one base from this, so it may be a read error. This chain uses TRBV6-2 or TRBV6-3 with TRBJ2-5, with D perhaps matching TRBD2 (6 bases). Germline V gives CDR1 MNHEY, CDR2 SVGEGT. The CDR3 sequence is 13 residues long. The V gene lost 9 bases and the J gene lost 6 bases, with 17 bases spanning the gap. The CDR3 protein is CASREDGQKTQYF. The CDR3 DNA follows: TGTGCCAGTAGGGAGGACGGACAAAAGACCCAGTACTTC.

The V call is TRBV7-2, the J call TRBJ2-7; D ambiguous. CDR3 length equals 15 residues. Germline-derived CDR1 and CDR2 are SGHTA and FQGNSA. Trimming cost V 2 bases and J 1 base, with 12 bases left between them. The chain's CDR3 is CASSLFGETSYEQYF. CDR3 coding DNA: TGTGCCAGCAGCTTATTTGGGGAAACGTCCTACGAGCAGTACTTC.

This clonotype was seen a few times. The chain combines TRBV5-4 with TRBJ2-3, with no clear D. V gave up 3 bases and J gave up 1 base, with 12 bases separating them. The CDR3 covers 15 residues. Germline CDR1 reads SGHNT; CDR2 reads YYREEE (reference sequence). The CDR3 here is CASSSLAFGTDTQYF. The CDR3, as DNA: TGTGCCAGCAGCTCACTGGCTTTCGGCACAGATACGCAGTATTTT.

This clonotype was counted ten times or more. The rearrangement uses TRBV20-1 and TRBJ2-5, with a tentative D call TRBD1 (6 bases). Trimming shortened V by 7 bases and J by 6 bases, and 18 bases separated the two germline ends. Germline CDR1 reads DFQATT; CDR2 reads SNEGSKA (reference sequence). This CDR3 is built from 13 residues. The CDR3 DNA reads TGCAGTGGATTGGCGGACAGTGGGCAGACCCAGTACTTC. Protein product: CSGLADSGQTQYF.

With respect to this clonotype: This sequence may be a read error, since a much larger clone differs from it by one base. The rearrangement links TRBV13 to TRBJ2-1; 8 bases line up with TRBD1. Germline V gives CDR1 PRHDT, CDR2 FYEKMQ (reference sequence). Trimming took 4 bases from V and 5 from J; bases not matched to a gene: 10. The CDR3 spans 16 residues. The CDR3 DNA sequence: TGTGCCAGCAGCTACTCCGGGACAGGAAATCACAATGAGCAGTTCTTC. Its protein product is CASSYSGTGNHNEQFF.

This clonotype was observed many times. V and J are TRBV29-1 and TRBJ2-1; D might be TRBD2 (6 bases). The CDR3 consists of 13 residues. V lost 4 bases and J 9 bases, leaving 16 bases between the germline ends. Germline V gene lookup returns CDR1 SQVTM and CDR2 ANQGSEA. As DNA, the CDR3 is TGCAGCGTTGTGGGGGTTAGAGCGGGTGAGCAGTTCTTC. Amino acid sequence: CSVVGVRAGEQFF.

This clonotype showed up just a few times. This chain connects TRBV29-1 to TRBJ2-3, with D perhaps matching TRBD1 or TRBD2 (5 bases each). The CDR3 is 14 residues long. Per the germline V gene, CDR1 is SQVTM and CDR2 is ANQGSEA. V was pared by 4 bases and J by 1 base, with 12 bases between. In DNA, the CDR3 is TGCAGCGTTGGTTACCTGGGGGGCACAGATACGCAGTATTTT. Protein product: CSVGYLGGTDTQYF.